This entry lists 20 T cell receptor beta chains sequenced from one sample in a study of blood T cell repertoires in COVID-19. Produced via immunoSEQ multiplex PCR; TCRdb's table is partial and in-frame only. The sample comprises 150,000 to 200,000 clones, about nine tenths of which are singletons, and approximately 4.8% rests with the top ten. Sample: peripheral blood. The receptors come from a man aged 25 to 45 with COVID-19, enrolled during active disease.

This chain links TRBV7-9 with TRBJ2-2, with 7 bases that match TRBD2. CDR3 length: 15 residues. Germline loops: CDR1 SEHNR, CDR2 FQNEAQ (reference sequence). Losses at the gene ends were 5 bases for V and 4 bases for J; bases not matched to a gene: 7. The CDR3 protein is CASSPSGTTTGELFF. In nucleotides, the CDR3 is TGTGCCAGCAGCCCAAGTGGGACTACCACCGGGGAGCTGTTTTTT.

The gene calls are TRBV3-1 (or the pseudogene TRBV3-2) and TRBJ2-3, with 10 bases fitting TRBD1. Germline trimming cut 0 bases from V and 0 bases from J; bases unmatched to any gene: 12. The CDR3 has 20 amino acids. Germline V lookup: CDR1 LGHDT, CDR2 YNNKEL (reference sequence). The DNA for the CDR3 is TGTGCCAGCAGCCAAGATCGGGGGACAGGGGATCCCGTAAGCACAGATACGCAGTATTTT. This translates into CASSQDRGTGDPVSTDTQYF.

The chain has TRBV5-4 and TRBJ2-7, with a possible D match to TRBD1 (6 bases). Germline V gene data show CDR1 as SGHNT and CDR2 as YYREEE (reference sequence). Deletions cut 2 bases from V and 2 bases from J, with 11 bases between. This CDR3 contains 14 residues. As DNA, the CDR3 is TGTGCCAGCAGCTTTTCGGGACAAGCCTACGAGCAGTACTTC. Its translation is CASSFSGQAYEQYF.

This sequence joins TRBV28 and TRBJ2-7; 9 bases align to TRBD2. Trimming removed 6 bases from V and 4 bases from J; junction bases left unmatched: 7. The CDR3 covers 14 residues. Germline V gene lookup returns CDR1 MDHEN and CDR2 SYDVKM. The CDR3 nucleotides are TGTGCCAGCAGGTCCGGGACTAGCATATACGAGCAGTACTTC. Amino acid sequence: CASRSGTSIYEQYF.

This chain connects TRBV19 to TRBJ1-5; 10 nucleotides match TRBD1. This CDR3 has 15 amino acids. The J segment lost 4 bases and the V segment lost 5 bases, leaving 5 bases of the junction unmatched. The germline CDR1 and CDR2 sequences are LNHDA and SQIVND (reference sequence). CDR3 DNA: TGTGCCAGTAGTTGGGGGACAGGGGCTAATCAGCCCCAGCATTTT. Its protein is CASSWGTGANQPQHF.

The chain links TRBV27 to TRBJ2-2; 8 bases agree with TRBD1. The CDR3 spans 14 residues. With 6 bases clipped from V and 4 bases from J, the junction kept 4 bases outside the gene matches. Per germline, CDR1 MNHEY and CDR2 SMNVEV (reference sequence). The CDR3: CASRPTGGTGELFF. The DNA of the CDR3 is TGTGCCAGCAGACCTACAGGGGGCACCGGGGAGCTGTTTTTT.

The V call is TRBV6-5, the J call TRBJ1-2; TRBD1 is a possible D gene (6 bases). The CDR3 length is 12 residues. V lost 6 bases, J lost 5 bases, and 10 bases lay in between. The germline V gene encodes CDR1 MNHEY and CDR2 SVGAGI. The CDR3 loop reads CASRGAEYGYTF. In nucleotides, the CDR3 is TGTGCCAGCAGGGGGGCGGAGTATGGCTACACCTTC.

This chain links TRBV5-1 with TRBJ2-6; no definite D call. The V gene's germline CDR1 is SGHRS and CDR2 YFSETQ. The CDR3 has 15 residues. Trimming cost V 2 bases and J 0 bases, with 6 bases left between them. CDR3 nucleotides: TGCGCCAGCAGCTTACAGCACTCTGGGGCCAACGTCCTGACTTTC. Protein product: CASSLQHSGANVLTF.

This rearrangement joins TRBV28 to TRBJ2-3, with D tentatively TRBD2 (7 bases). V lost 3 bases and J lost 2, with 30 bases in between. The germline V gene has CDR1 MDHEN and CDR2 SYDVKM. CDR3 size: 21 residues. Written as DNA, the CDR3 is TGTGCCAGCAGTTTTATAGGCCGGTGGGGGGCGGGAGTACCGGCCACAGATACGCAGTATTTT. It yields the protein CASSFIGRWGAGVPATDTQYF.

Notes on this clone: At the DNA level, this CDR3 is encoded by other sequences in the same sample as well. J is TRBJ1-5 and V is TRBV6-5, with a tentative D call TRBD1 (5 bases). In germline, CDR1 is MNHEY, CDR2 SVGAGI. The CDR3 runs to 12 residues. V was clipped by 4 bases and J by 4 bases, with 5 bases between them. CDR3: CASSSGNQPQHF. Here the CDR3 DNA reads TGTGCCAGCAGTTCAGGGAATCAGCCCCAGCATTTT.

This chain links TRBV4-3 with TRBJ1-5, with D unclear. Per the germline V gene, CDR1 is LGHNA and CDR2 is YSLEER. CDR3 size: 17 residues. V lost 0 bases to trimming and J lost 0 bases, with 12 bases between them. The CDR3: CASSQEFLQNSNQPQHF. CDR3 in DNA: TGCGCCAGCAGCCAAGAGTTTTTACAGAATAGCAATCAGCCCCAGCATTTT.

Written as DNA, the CDR3 is TGTGCCAGCTCACCACGGGAGGGGGAGCCCCAGCATTTT. Translation: CASSPREGEPQHF. The chain couples TRBV18 to TRBJ1-5; D might be TRBD1 (6 bases). The V gene's germline CDR1 is KGHSH and CDR2 LQKENI. The V and J ends lost 1 base and 8 bases respectively, with 9 bases between them. The CDR3 covers 13 residues. The full variable domain, with the rest looked up from reference TRBV18 and TRBJ1-5, is NAGVMQNPRHLVRRRGQEARLRCSPMKGHSHVYWYRQLPEEGLKFMVYLQKENIIDESGMPKERFSAEFPKEGPSILRIQQVVRGDSAAYFCASSPREGEPQHFGDGTRLSIL.

CDR3 DNA: TGTGCCACCAGCAGAGAAACAGGGTTCAACTATGGCTACACCTTC. Amino acids: CATSRETGFNYGYTF. The V call is TRBV15, the J call TRBJ1-2; D may be TRBD1 (6 bases). This CDR3 is built from 15 residues. Germline V gene lookup returns CDR1 LNHNV and CDR2 YYDKDF (reference sequence). Trimming shortened V by 0 bases and J by 2 bases, and 10 bases separated the two germline ends. The entire variable domain, with the rest obtained from reference TRBV15 and TRBJ1-2, is as follows: DAMVIQNPRYQVTQFGKPVTLSCSQTLNHNVMYWYQQKSSQAPKLLFHYYDKDFNNEADTPDNFQSRRPNTSFCFLDIRSPGLGDTAMYLCATSRETGFNYGYTFGSGTRLTVV.

The rearrangement uses TRBV19 and TRBJ1-1; 8 nucleotides match TRBD1. Germline CDR1 reads LNHDA; CDR2 reads SQIVND (reference sequence). The CDR3 has 14 amino acids. Germline trimming cut 3 bases from V and 8 bases from J; bases unmatched to any gene: 8. The DNA for the CDR3 is TGTGCCAGTAGTATTGATCCGGACAGGGAGGAAGCTTTCTTT. Translated: CASSIDPDREEAFF.

The rearrangement links TRBV5-1 to TRBJ1-1, with 7 bases fitting TRBD1. Germline values: CDR1 SGHRS, CDR2 YFSETQ. The length of the CDR3 is 12 residues. The trim removed 3 bases at V and 7 bases at J, leaving 3 bases unmatched. The DNA for the CDR3 is TGCGCCAGCAGCTCCGGACAGGATGAAGCTTTCTTT. Protein sequence: CASSSGQDEAFF.

The chain links TRBV5-6 to TRBJ1-2; D gene uncertain. CDR3 length: 13 residues. Between the trimmed V and J ends, which lost 4 bases and 7 bases, there was a span of 14 bases. Germline V CDR1 and CDR2: SGHDT, YYEEEE. CDR3 DNA: TGTGCCAGCAGCCTGAGGATGCGAGGTGGCTACACCTTC. Protein: CASSLRMRGGYTF.

As DNA, the CDR3 is TGTGCCAGCAGCTTAGCCGAGGGCGGGAGGACCTTCGGGACCCAGTACTTC. Translated, it gives CASSLAEGGRTFGTQYF. The V and J genes are TRBV7-2 and TRBJ2-5; 8 positions match TRBD2. The length of the CDR3 is 17 residues. With 0 bases clipped from V and 7 bases from J, the junction kept 13 bases outside the gene matches. CDR1 and CDR2 (germline): SGHTA, FQGNSA. Looking up the rest from reference TRBV7-2 and TRBJ2-5 gives the full variable domain: GAGVSQSPSNKVTEKGKDVELRCDPISGHTALYWYRQSLGQGLEFLIYFQGNSAPDKSGLPSDRFSAERTGGSVSTLTIQRTQQEDSAVYLCASSLAEGGRTFGTQYFGPGTRLLVL.

The chain couples TRBV6-5 to TRBJ1-2; TRBD1 aligns across 9 bases. Germline values: CDR1 MNHEY, CDR2 SVGAGI. The CDR3 spans 16 residues. Losses at the gene ends were 4 bases for V and 6 bases for J; bases not matched to a gene: 12. In nucleotides, the CDR3 is TGTGCCAGCAGTTCCACACCGTACAGGGGGCGGGATGGCTACACCTTC. Translation gives CASSSTPYRGRDGYTF.

This clone showed up just once. This chain links TRBV7-9 with TRBJ2-7; D not resolved. CDR1 SEHNR and CDR2 FQNEAQ come from the germline V gene (reference sequence). Trimming cost V 1 base and J 4 bases, with 5 bases left between them. There are 12 residues in the CDR3. The CDR3 DNA follows: TGTGCCAGCAGCTTAGTCAGATACGAGCAGTACTTC. Its translation is CASSLVRYEQYF.

The chain employs TRBV19 and TRBJ1-6; D is undetermined. The CDR3 runs 19 residues. Trimming cost V 7 bases and J 0 bases, with 22 bases left between them. Per the germline V gene, CDR1 is LNHDA and CDR2 is SQIVND (reference sequence). The CDR3: CASTRRETLLNSYNSPLHF. The CDR3 region has the DNA TGTGCCAGTACGCGGCGGGAAACACTCCTCAACTCCTATAATTCACCCCTCCACTTT.